A selection of T cell receptor beta chains follows, all from one sample in a study of T-cell reconstitution after alpha-beta-depleted transplantation in children. TCRdb redid the calling of the PCR reads with MiXCR, one entry per CDR3 protein. There are more than 550,000 distinct CDR3 sequences in the sample; over 9.5% occur only once, and less than 5% lies in the top ten. The material sequenced was PBMCs from the stem cell graft donor, taken from the stem cell graft. The receptor set was obtained from a human donor who donated a stem cell graft to a child with acute myeloid leukemia. Both conserved end residues are part of each CDR3. The order of the fields is D gene, V gene, clone size, J gene, CDR3 DNA, CDR3 protein. A D gene is named only where the DNA matches it firmly. Size values are once, few and many counts, or a class for expanded clones, and some rows have none.

d_gene: .
v_gene: TRBV28
abundance: few
j_gene: TRBJ1-1
CDR3nt: TGTGCCACGACAGGAGGGTTCCGAATGGGTGAAGCTTTCTTT
CDR3aa: CATTGGFRMGEAFF

d_gene: .
v_gene: TRBV29-1
abundance: few
j_gene: TRBJ1-1
CDR3nt: TGCAGCGTCCACAAACAGGGTATGAACACTGAAGCTTTCTTT
CDR3aa: CSVHKQGMNTEAFF

d_gene: .
v_gene: TRBV19
abundance: .
j_gene: TRBJ2-2
CDR3nt: TGTGCCAGTAGTACCCTACTCGGGACGGCGAACACCGGGGAGCTGTTTTTT
CDR3aa: CASSTLLGTANTGELFF

d_gene: TRBD2
v_gene: TRBV27
abundance: .
j_gene: TRBJ2-7
CDR3nt: TGTGCCAGCAGTTTATATCCCGTTTCGGCGGGAGGGGCCGAGCAGTACTTC
CDR3aa: CASSLYPVSAGGAEQYF

d_gene: TRBD2
v_gene: TRBV20-1
abundance: .
j_gene: TRBJ2-1
CDR3nt: TGCAGTGCTAGATTCCCTAGCGGGAGGGCAGTTGAGCAGTTCTTC
CDR3aa: CSARFPSGRAVEQFF

d_gene: TRBD1
v_gene: TRBV12-3/TRBV12-4
abundance: many
j_gene: TRBJ2-7
CDR3nt: TGTGCCAGCAGCTTAGGACAGGGTTTCGAGCAGTACTTC
CDR3aa: CASSLGQGFEQYF

d_gene: TRBD2
v_gene: TRBV15
abundance: few
j_gene: TRBJ2-3
CDR3nt: TGTGCCACCAGCAGGCCGGTCACTAGCGGGAGAAGGGAAGTTGATACGCAGTATTTT
CDR3aa: CATSRPVTSGRREVDTQYF

d_gene: .
v_gene: TRBV3-1
abundance: few
j_gene: TRBJ1-1
CDR3nt: TGTGCCAGCAGCCCGCCGGACGGGATGAACACTGAAGCTTTCTTT
CDR3aa: CASSPPDGMNTEAFF

d_gene: .
v_gene: TRBV7-9
abundance: .
j_gene: TRBJ1-4
CDR3nt: TGTGCCAGCAGCCCCGCTGAAAAACTGTTTTTT
CDR3aa: CASSPAEKLFF

d_gene: .
v_gene: TRBV19
abundance: .
j_gene: TRBJ1-5
CDR3nt: TGTGCCAGTAGTACCCTTTCACTGGCCCTTAATCCGGATCAGCCCCAGCATTTT
CDR3aa: CASSTLSLALNPDQPQHF

d_gene: TRBD1
v_gene: TRBV3-1
abundance: few
j_gene: TRBJ2-7
CDR3nt: TGTGCCAGCAGCCAACTGGGACAGGACTACGAGCAGTACTTC
CDR3aa: CASSQLGQDYEQYF

d_gene: .
v_gene: TRBV5-1
abundance: many
j_gene: TRBJ2-1
CDR3nt: TGCGCCAGCAGCTTGGAAGGGTACGGCAATGAGCAGTTCTTC
CDR3aa: CASSLEGYGNEQFF

d_gene: .
v_gene: TRBV4-1
abundance: many
j_gene: TRBJ1-4
CDR3nt: TGCGCCAGCAGCCTGCTAATGACAGCCCCAACTTTTAATGAAAAACTGTTTTTT
CDR3aa: CASSLLMTAPTFNEKLFF

d_gene: .
v_gene: TRBV3-1
abundance: few
j_gene: TRBJ1-4
CDR3nt: TGTGCCAGCAGCCCCTCACCCGGAGGGTTAAAACTGTTTTTT
CDR3aa: CASSPSPGGLKLFF

d_gene: TRBD1
v_gene: TRBV5-1
abundance: .
j_gene: TRBJ2-7
CDR3nt: TGCGCCAGCAGCTTGGGTCCGGGACAGGGTGTCGAGCAGTACTTC
CDR3aa: CASSLGPGQGVEQYF

d_gene: .
v_gene: TRBV27
abundance: many
j_gene: TRBJ2-1
CDR3nt: TGTGCCAGCAGTCGAGGGGTTAGCTCCTACAATGAGCAGTTCTTC
CDR3aa: CASSRGVSSYNEQFF

d_gene: .
v_gene: TRBV7-2
abundance: many
j_gene: TRBJ2-1
CDR3nt: TGTGCCAGCAGCTTAGACCTAGACCAGTTCTTC
CDR3aa: CASSLDLDQFF

d_gene: TRBD1
v_gene: TRBV6-2/TRBV6-3
abundance: many
j_gene: TRBJ1-5
CDR3nt: TGTGCCAGCAGTTATCGACAGGGTAATCAGCCCCAGCATTTT
CDR3aa: CASSYRQGNQPQHF

d_gene: .
v_gene: TRBV9
abundance: .
j_gene: TRBJ2-5
CDR3nt: TGTGCCAGCAGCGTATCGGGGACGAAAGAAGAGACCCAGTACTTC
CDR3aa: CASSVSGTKEETQYF

d_gene: TRBD1
v_gene: TRBV7-9
abundance: many
j_gene: TRBJ1-4
CDR3nt: TGTGCCAGCAGCTTACCGACAGGGGCAGGCAGAGAAAAACTGTTTTTT
CDR3aa: CASSLPTGAGREKLFF

d_gene: .
v_gene: TRBV3-1
abundance: .
j_gene: TRBJ1-1
CDR3nt: TGTGCCAGCAGCCAAGGGCAGGGATTGAACACTGAAGCTTTCTTT
CDR3aa: CASSQGQGLNTEAFF

d_gene: .
v_gene: TRBV5-1
abundance: .
j_gene: TRBJ2-5
CDR3nt: TGCGCCAGCAGCCCATCGACTCTGACCCTAGAGACCCAGTACTTC
CDR3aa: CASSPSTLTLETQYF

d_gene: TRBD1
v_gene: TRBV20-1
abundance: many
j_gene: TRBJ2-1
CDR3nt: TGCAGTGCTAGGGGGACAGGGGAGGTTTCCACTGAGCAGTTCTTC
CDR3aa: CSARGTGEVSTEQFF

d_gene: .
v_gene: TRBV6-2/TRBV6-3
abundance: .
j_gene: TRBJ2-1
CDR3nt: TGTGCCAGCAGACCCACAGTCGGGAATGAGCAGTTCTTC
CDR3aa: CASRPTVGNEQFF

d_gene: TRBD1
v_gene: TRBV6-5
abundance: .
j_gene: TRBJ1-4
CDR3nt: TGTGCCAGCAGTTCGGGACAGAGTAATGAAAAACTGTTTTTT
CDR3aa: CASSSGQSNEKLFF

d_gene: .
v_gene: TRBV20-1
abundance: many
j_gene: TRBJ2-7
CDR3nt: TGCAGTGCCCTCGTATCCTACGAGCAGTACTTC
CDR3aa: CSALVSYEQYF

d_gene: .
v_gene: TRBV28
abundance: .
j_gene: TRBJ2-7
CDR3nt: TGTGCCAGCAGTGAAGATACCGACTACGAGCAGTACTTC
CDR3aa: CASSEDTDYEQYF

d_gene: TRBD1
v_gene: TRBV12-3/TRBV12-4
abundance: few
j_gene: TRBJ2-3
CDR3nt: TGTGCCAGCAGCCGAGACAGGGGGCGCAGGCCAGATACGCAGTATTTT
CDR3aa: CASSRDRGRRPDTQYF

d_gene: TRBD2
v_gene: TRBV3-1
abundance: many
j_gene: TRBJ2-2
CDR3nt: TGTGCCAGCAGTCAACCGGGACTAGCGGGAGCCGGGGAGCTGTTTTTT
CDR3aa: CASSQPGLAGAGELFF

d_gene: .
v_gene: TRBV20-1
abundance: many
j_gene: TRBJ2-7
CDR3nt: TGCAGTGCTAAAGGTTCCAGCTACGAGCAGTACTTC
CDR3aa: CSAKGSSYEQYF

d_gene: .
v_gene: TRBV4-3
abundance: .
j_gene: TRBJ2-6
CDR3nt: TGCGCCAGCAGCCATCGTACCGGGGCCAACGTCCTGACTTTC
CDR3aa: CASSHRTGANVLTF

d_gene: .
v_gene: TRBV12-3/TRBV12-4
abundance: many
j_gene: TRBJ1-1
CDR3nt: TGTGCCAGCAGTTTAGTCCTACAGGGAGGGAACACTGAAGCTTTCTTT
CDR3aa: CASSLVLQGGNTEAFF

d_gene: .
v_gene: TRBV30
abundance: many
j_gene: TRBJ2-7
CDR3nt: TGTGCCTGGAGTGTACACGGGAGCTACGAGCAGTACTTC
CDR3aa: CAWSVHGSYEQYF

d_gene: .
v_gene: TRBV21-1
abundance: few
j_gene: TRBJ2-6
CDR3nt: TGTGCCAGCAGCAACGTAAGACCGGGAGGGCCTTTCCCTGGGGCCAACGTCCTGACTTTC
CDR3aa: CASSNVRPGGPFPGANVLTF

d_gene: TRBD1
v_gene: TRBV5-1
abundance: .
j_gene: TRBJ1-3
CDR3nt: TGCGCCAGCAGCTCGACAGGGGATATGGGAAACACCATATATTTT
CDR3aa: CASSSTGDMGNTIYF

d_gene: .
v_gene: TRBV14
abundance: many
j_gene: TRBJ2-3
CDR3nt: TGTGCCAGCAGCCCCGCGGCGGGAAGGACAGATACGCAGTATTTT
CDR3aa: CASSPAAGRTDTQYF

d_gene: TRBD2
v_gene: TRBV6-5
abundance: .
j_gene: TRBJ2-7
CDR3nt: TGTGCCAGCAGAATTTCTAGCGGTTCCTACGAGCAGTACTTC
CDR3aa: CASRISSGSYEQYF

d_gene: TRBD2
v_gene: TRBV29-1
abundance: .
j_gene: TRBJ2-7
CDR3nt: TGCAGCGTTTCCAGAGGTACTAGCGGACGCTCCTACGAGCAGTACTTC
CDR3aa: CSVSRGTSGRSYEQYF

d_gene: .
v_gene: TRBV10-3
abundance: many
j_gene: TRBJ1-1
CDR3nt: TGTGCCATCAGTGAGCACATGAACACTGAAGCTTTCTTT
CDR3aa: CAISEHMNTEAFF

d_gene: .
v_gene: TRBV7-2
abundance: few
j_gene: TRBJ2-5
CDR3nt: TGTGCCAGCAGCTCCTCCCTACAAGAGACCCAGTACTTC
CDR3aa: CASSSSLQETQYF

d_gene: TRBD1
v_gene: TRBV2
abundance: many
j_gene: TRBJ2-7
CDR3nt: TGTGCCAGCAGGGACAGGGCGGCGTACGAGCAGTACTTC
CDR3aa: CASRDRAAYEQYF

d_gene: TRBD1
v_gene: TRBV29-1
abundance: .
j_gene: TRBJ2-5
CDR3nt: TGCAGCGTTGGGACAGGGCCGGAGACCCAGTACTTC
CDR3aa: CSVGTGPETQYF

d_gene: .
v_gene: TRBV9
abundance: many
j_gene: TRBJ2-7
CDR3nt: TGTGCCAGCAGCCCTGTCGCCGTGGGCGAGCAGTACTTC
CDR3aa: CASSPVAVGEQYF

d_gene: TRBD2
v_gene: TRBV27
abundance: .
j_gene: TRBJ2-1
CDR3nt: TGTGCCAGCAGTTTAGGGCAGGGAGGGCATGAGCAGTTCTTC
CDR3aa: CASSLGQGGHEQFF

d_gene: .
v_gene: TRBV9
abundance: few
j_gene: TRBJ2-5
CDR3nt: TGTGCCAGCAGCGTAGAGGGGGGCCAAGAGACCCAGTACTTC
CDR3aa: CASSVEGGQETQYF

d_gene: .
v_gene: TRBV27
abundance: .
j_gene: TRBJ2-1
CDR3nt: TGTGCCAGCAGTCAACGGGCAGGAACCTACAATGAGCAGTTCTTC
CDR3aa: CASSQRAGTYNEQFF

d_gene: TRBD2
v_gene: TRBV4-2
abundance: .
j_gene: TRBJ2-4
CDR3nt: TGTGCCAGCAGCCAAGATGGGACGCCTACGGGGGGGGAAAACATTCAGTACTTC
CDR3aa: CASSQDGTPTGGENIQYF

d_gene: .
v_gene: TRBV2
abundance: .
j_gene: TRBJ2-3
CDR3nt: TGTGCCAGCAGTGAGAGCTTTTGGGCGCAGTATTTT
CDR3aa: CASSESFWAQYF

d_gene: TRBD2
v_gene: TRBV10-3
abundance: many
j_gene: TRBJ2-3
CDR3nt: TGTGCCATCACCGAGACTAGCGGGAGAGATACGCAGTATTTT
CDR3aa: CAITETSGRDTQYF

d_gene: .
v_gene: TRBV5-1
abundance: .
j_gene: TRBJ2-5
CDR3nt: TGCGCCAGCAGCTTTCTTGGGCGGAACCAAGAGACCCAGTACTTC
CDR3aa: CASSFLGRNQETQYF

d_gene: TRBD1
v_gene: TRBV28
abundance: .
j_gene: TRBJ1-5
CDR3nt: TGTGCCAGCAGTGACCCGGGACAGGGTAACAATCAGCCCCAGCATTTT
CDR3aa: CASSDPGQGNNQPQHF

d_gene: .
v_gene: TRBV9
abundance: few
j_gene: TRBJ1-2
CDR3nt: TGTGCCAGCAGCGTAAACCCCATTGGGCAAGTTGGCGAAGGCTACACCTTC
CDR3aa: CASSVNPIGQVGEGYTF

d_gene: .
v_gene: TRBV29-1
abundance: .
j_gene: TRBJ1-5
CDR3nt: TGCAGCGCCTGGGACGGCGCCAATCAGCCCCAGCATTTT
CDR3aa: CSAWDGANQPQHF